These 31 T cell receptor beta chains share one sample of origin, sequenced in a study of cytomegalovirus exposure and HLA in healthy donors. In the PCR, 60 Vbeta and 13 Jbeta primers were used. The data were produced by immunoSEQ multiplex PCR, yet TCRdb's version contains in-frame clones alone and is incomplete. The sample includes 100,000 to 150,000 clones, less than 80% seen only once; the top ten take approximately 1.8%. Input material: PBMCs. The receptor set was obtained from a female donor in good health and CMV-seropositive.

DNA of the CDR3: TGTGCCACCACACGGGGATCCAACCGGGACACCTCCTACGAGCAGTACTTC. This sequence encodes CATTRGSNRDTSYEQYF. The chain links TRBV2 to TRBJ2-7; TRBD1 is a possible D gene (6 bases). Deletions cut 10 bases from V and 0 bases from J, with 25 bases between. CDR3 length equals 17 residues. CDR1 and CDR2 (germline): SNHLY, FYNNEI.

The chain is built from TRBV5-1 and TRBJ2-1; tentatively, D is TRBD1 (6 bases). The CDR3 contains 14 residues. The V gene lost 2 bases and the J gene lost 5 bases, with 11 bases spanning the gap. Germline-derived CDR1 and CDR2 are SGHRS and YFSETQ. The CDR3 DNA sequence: TGCGCCAGCAGCTTACAACAGGGACACAATGAGCAGTTCTTC. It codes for CASSLQQGHNEQFF.

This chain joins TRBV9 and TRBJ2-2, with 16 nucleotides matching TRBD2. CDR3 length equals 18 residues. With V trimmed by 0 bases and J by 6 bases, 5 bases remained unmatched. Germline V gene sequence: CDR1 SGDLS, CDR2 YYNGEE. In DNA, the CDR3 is TGTGCCAGCAGCGTAGATGGGACTAGCGGGAGGGCCGCCGGGGAGCTGTTTTTT. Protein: CASSVDGTSGRAAGELFF.

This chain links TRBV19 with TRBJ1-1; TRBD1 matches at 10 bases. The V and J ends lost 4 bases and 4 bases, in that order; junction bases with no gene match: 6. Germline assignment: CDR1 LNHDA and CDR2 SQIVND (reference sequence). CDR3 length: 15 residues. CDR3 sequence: CASSNRDRGFTEAFF. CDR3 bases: TGTGCCAGTAGTAACCGGGACAGGGGTTTCACTGAAGCTTTCTTT.

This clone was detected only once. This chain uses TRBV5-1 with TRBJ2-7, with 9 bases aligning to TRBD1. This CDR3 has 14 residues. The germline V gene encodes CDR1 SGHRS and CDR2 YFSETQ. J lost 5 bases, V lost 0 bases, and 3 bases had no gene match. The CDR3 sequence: CASSLGQGDHEQYF. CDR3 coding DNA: TGCGCCAGCAGCTTGGGACAGGGGGATCACGAGCAGTACTTC.

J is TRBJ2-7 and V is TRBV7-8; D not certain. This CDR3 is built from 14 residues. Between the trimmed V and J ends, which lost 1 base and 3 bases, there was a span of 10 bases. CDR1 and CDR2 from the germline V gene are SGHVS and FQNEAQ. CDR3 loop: CASSLGQVDYEQYF. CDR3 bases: TGTGCCAGCAGCTTAGGTCAGGTCGACTACGAGCAGTACTTC.

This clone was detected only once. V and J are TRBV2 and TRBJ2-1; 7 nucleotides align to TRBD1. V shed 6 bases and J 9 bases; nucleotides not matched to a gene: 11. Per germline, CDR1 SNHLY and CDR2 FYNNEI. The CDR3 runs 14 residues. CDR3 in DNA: TGTGCCAGCAGCCTCACTAAGACAGGGAGTGAGCAGTTCTTC. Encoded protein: CASSLTKTGSEQFF.

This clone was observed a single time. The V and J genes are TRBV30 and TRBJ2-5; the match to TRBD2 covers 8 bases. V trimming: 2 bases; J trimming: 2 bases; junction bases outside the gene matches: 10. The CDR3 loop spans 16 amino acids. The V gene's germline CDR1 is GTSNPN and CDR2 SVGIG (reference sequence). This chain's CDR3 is CAWSPTSDAIQETQYF. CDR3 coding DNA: TGTGCCTGGAGTCCGACTAGCGACGCGATACAAGAGACCCAGTACTTC.

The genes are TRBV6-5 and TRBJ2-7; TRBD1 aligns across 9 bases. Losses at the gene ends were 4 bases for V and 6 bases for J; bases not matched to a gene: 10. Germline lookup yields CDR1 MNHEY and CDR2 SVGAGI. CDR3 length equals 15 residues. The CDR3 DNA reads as TGTGCCAGCAGTTCCGCCGGGACAGGGAGACGCGAGCAGTACTTC. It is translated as CASSSAGTGRREQYF.

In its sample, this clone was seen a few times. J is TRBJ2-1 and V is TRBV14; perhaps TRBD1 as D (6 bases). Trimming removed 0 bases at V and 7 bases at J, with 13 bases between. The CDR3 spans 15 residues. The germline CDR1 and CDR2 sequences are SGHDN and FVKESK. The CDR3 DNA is TGTGCCAGCAGCCAAGACAGGGGTTCGTGGAATGAGCAGTTCTTC. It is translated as CASSQDRGSWNEQFF.

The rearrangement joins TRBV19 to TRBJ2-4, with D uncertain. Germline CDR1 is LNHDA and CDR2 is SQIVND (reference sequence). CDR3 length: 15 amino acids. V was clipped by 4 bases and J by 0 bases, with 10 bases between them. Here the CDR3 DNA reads TGTGCCAGTAGTACAATAGAGATAGCCAAAAACATTCAGTACTTC. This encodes CASSTIEIAKNIQYF.

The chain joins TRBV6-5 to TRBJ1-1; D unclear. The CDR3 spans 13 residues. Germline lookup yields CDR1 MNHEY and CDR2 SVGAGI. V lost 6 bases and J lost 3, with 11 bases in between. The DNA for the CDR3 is TGTGCCAGCAGGGGAGGGCCATACACTGAAGCTTTCTTT. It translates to CASRGGPYTEAFF.

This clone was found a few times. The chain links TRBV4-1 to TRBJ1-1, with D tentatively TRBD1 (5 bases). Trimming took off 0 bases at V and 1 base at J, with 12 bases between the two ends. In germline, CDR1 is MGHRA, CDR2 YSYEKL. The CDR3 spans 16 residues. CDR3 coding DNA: TGCGCCAGCAGCCAAGATTCGGGACTCAGGAACACTGAAGCTTTCTTT. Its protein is CASSQDSGLRNTEAFF.

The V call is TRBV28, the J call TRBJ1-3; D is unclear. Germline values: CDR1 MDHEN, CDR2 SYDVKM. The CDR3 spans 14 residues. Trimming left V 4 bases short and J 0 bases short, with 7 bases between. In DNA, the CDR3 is TGTGCCAGCAGTTCCCCCTACTCTGGAAACACCATATATTTT. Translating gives CASSSPYSGNTIYF.

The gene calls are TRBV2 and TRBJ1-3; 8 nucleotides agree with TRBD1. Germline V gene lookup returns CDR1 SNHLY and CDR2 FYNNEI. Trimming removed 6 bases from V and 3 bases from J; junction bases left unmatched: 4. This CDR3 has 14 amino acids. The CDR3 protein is CASSVGQGGNTIYF. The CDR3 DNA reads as TGTGCCAGCAGCGTAGGACAGGGTGGAAACACCATATATTTT.

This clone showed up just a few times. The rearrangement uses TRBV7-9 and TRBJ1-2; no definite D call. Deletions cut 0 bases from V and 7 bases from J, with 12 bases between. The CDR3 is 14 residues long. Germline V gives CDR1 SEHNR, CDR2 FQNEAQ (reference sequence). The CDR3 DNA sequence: TGTGCCAGCAGCTTAGCGCTCTCGGTTTCTGGCTACACCTTC. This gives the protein CASSLALSVSGYTF.

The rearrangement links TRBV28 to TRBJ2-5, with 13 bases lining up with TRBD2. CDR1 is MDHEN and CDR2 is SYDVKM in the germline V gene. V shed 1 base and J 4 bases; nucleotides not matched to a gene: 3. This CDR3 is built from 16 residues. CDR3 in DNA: TGTGCCAGCAGTTTATCGGGACTAGCGGGAAGAGAGACCCAGTACTTC. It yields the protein CASSLSGLAGRETQYF.

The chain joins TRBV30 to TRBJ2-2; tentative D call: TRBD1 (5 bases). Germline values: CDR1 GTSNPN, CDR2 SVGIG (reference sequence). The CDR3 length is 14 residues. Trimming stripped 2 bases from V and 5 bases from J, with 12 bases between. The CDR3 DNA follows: TGTGCCTGGAGTTCCAGGGCAGGTACCGGGGAGCTGTTTTTT. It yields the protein CAWSSRAGTGELFF.

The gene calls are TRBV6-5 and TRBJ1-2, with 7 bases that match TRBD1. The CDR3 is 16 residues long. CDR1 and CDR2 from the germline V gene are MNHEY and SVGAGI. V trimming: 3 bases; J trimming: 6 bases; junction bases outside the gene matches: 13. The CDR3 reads CASSYVGQVEKDGYTF. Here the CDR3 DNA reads TGTGCCAGCAGTTATGTCGGACAGGTCGAGAAGGATGGCTACACCTTC.

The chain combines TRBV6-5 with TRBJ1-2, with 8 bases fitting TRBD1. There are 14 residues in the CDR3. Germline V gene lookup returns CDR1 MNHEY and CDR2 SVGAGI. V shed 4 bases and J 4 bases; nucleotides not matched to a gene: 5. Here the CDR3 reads CASSSDRETYGYTF. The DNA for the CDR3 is TGTGCCAGCAGTTCGGACAGGGAGACCTATGGCTACACCTTC.

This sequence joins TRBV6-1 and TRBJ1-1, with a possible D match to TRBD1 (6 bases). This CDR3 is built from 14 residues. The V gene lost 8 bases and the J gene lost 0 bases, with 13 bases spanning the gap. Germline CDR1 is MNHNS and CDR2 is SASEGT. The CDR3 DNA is TGTGCCAGCGGGGTAACAGGGATGAACACTGAAGCTTTCTTT. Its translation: CASGVTGMNTEAFF.

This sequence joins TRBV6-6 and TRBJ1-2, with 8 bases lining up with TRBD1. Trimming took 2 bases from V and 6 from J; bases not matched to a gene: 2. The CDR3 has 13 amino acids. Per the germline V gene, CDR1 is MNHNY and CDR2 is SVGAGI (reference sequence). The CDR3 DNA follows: TGTGCCAGCAGTTACGACAGGGGTGATGGCTACACCTTC. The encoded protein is CASSYDRGDGYTF.

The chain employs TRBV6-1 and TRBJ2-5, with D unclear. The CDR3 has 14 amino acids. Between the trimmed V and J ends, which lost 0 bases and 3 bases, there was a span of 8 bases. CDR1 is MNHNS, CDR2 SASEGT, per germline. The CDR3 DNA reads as TGTGCCAGCAGTGAAGCGGCAGGAAAAGAGACCCAGTACTTC. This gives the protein CASSEAAGKETQYF.

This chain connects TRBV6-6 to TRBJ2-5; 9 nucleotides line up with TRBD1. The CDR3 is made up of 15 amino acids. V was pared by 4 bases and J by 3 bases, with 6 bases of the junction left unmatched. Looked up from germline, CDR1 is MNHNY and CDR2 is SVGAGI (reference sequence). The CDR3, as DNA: TGTGCCAGCAGTTTGAAGGGACAGGGAGAAGAGACCCAGTACTTC. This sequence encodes CASSLKGQGEETQYF.

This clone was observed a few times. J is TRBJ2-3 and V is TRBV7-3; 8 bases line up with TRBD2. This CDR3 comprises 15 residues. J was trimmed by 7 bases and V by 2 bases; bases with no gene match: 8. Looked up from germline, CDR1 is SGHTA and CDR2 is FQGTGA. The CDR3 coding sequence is TGTGCCAGCAGCTTAGATGGGACTAGTACATATACGCAGTATTTT. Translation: CASSLDGTSTYTQYF.

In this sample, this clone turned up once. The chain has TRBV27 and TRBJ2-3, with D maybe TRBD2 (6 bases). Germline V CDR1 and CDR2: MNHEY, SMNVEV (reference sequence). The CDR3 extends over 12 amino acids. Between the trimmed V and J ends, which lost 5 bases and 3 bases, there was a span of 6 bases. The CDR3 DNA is TGTGCCAGCAGTCGGGGGACAGATACGCAGTATTTT. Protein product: CASSRGTDTQYF.

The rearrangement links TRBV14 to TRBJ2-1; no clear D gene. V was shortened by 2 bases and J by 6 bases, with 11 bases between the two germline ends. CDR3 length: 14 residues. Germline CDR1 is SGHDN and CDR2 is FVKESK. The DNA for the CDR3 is TGTGCCAGCAGCCAATTAACTGTTACCAATGAGCAGTTCTTC. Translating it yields CASSQLTVTNEQFF.

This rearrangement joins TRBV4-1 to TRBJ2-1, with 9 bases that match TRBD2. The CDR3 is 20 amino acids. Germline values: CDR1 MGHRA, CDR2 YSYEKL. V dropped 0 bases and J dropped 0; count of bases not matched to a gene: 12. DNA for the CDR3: TGCGCCAGCAGCCAAGATCGATTTAGCGGGGGCCTTAGCTCCTACAATGAGCAGTTCTTC. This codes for CASSQDRFSGGLSSYNEQFF.

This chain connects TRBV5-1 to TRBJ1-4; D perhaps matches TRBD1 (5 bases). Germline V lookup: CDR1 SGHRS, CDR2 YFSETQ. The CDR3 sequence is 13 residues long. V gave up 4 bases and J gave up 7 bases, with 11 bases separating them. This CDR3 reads CASSLGQSEKLFF. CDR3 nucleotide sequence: TGCGCCAGCAGCCTTGGACAATCTGAAAAACTGTTTTTT.

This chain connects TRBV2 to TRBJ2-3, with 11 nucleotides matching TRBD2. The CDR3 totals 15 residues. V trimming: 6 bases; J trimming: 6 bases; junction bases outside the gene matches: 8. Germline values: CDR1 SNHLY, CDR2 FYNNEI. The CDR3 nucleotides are TGTGCCAGCAGCCGCATAGCGGGAGGGACCGATACGCAGTATTTT. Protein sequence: CASSRIAGGTDTQYF.

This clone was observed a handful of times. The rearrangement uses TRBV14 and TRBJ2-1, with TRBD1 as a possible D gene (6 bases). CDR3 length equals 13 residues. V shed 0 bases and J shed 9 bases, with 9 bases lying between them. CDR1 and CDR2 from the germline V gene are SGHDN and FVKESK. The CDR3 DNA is TGTGCCAGCAGCCAAGATCCCAGGGGTGAGCAGTTCTTC. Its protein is CASSQDPRGEQFF.